This TCR beta chain appears in the sequencing data of a study of identical twins. MiXCR, run by TCRdb on the 5' RACE reads, gives a single entry per CDR3 protein. In the table there are some 250,000 distinct CDR3 sequences, about an eighth of which are singletons. Germline lookup yields CDR1 MNHNS and CDR2 SASEGT. V was clipped by 4 bases and J by 8 bases; unmatched bases: 10. The CDR3 is 14 amino acids. The data were also submitted as part of a second study, on yellow fever vaccine responses in identical twins.

The sequenced sample was memory (CD45RO+) T cells sorted from blood. The TCR comes from a woman aged 18-30 years in good health. J is TRBJ2-7 and V is TRBV6-1; 8 bases are shared with TRBD1. CDR3 in amino acids: CASSGSGTGFKQYF. Written as DNA, the CDR3 is TGTGCCAGCAGTGGGTCCGGGACAGGATTTAAGCAGTACTTC.